Sequencing of this TCR beta chain was carried out in a study of molecular identifiers for immune sequencing clone quantification. V gave up 6 bases and J gave up 0 bases, with 15 bases separating them. Germline-derived CDR1 and CDR2 are MGHRA and YSYEKL. The CDR3 is 16 residues long. As to this clonotype: A much larger clone differs by one base, so this may be a read error.

TCRdb passed the PCR reads through MiXCR, listing each CDR3 protein once. The sample has about 630,000 distinct CDR3 sequences, 25% seen once. The material sequenced was naive CD8+ T cells from blood, with Jurkat cell RNA spiked in. Subset described: FACS-sorted CD8+CD4-CCR7+CD45RA+ naive T cells. This TCR was recovered from a human donor in good health. Some libraries in this study had Jurkat cell RNA spiked in. This sequence joins TRBV4-1 and TRBJ1-5, with D unclear. The CDR3 sequence is CASRHEYGNSNQPQHF. CDR3 DNA: TGCGCCAGCAGGCATGAATACGGTAATAGCAATCAGCCCCAGCATTTT.